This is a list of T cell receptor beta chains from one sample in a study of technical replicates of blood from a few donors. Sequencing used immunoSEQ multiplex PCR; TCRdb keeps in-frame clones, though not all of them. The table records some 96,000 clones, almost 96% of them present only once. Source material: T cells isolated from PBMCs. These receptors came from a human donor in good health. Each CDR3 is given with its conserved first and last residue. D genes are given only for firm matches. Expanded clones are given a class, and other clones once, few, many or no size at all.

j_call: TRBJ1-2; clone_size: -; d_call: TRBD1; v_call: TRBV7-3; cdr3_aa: CASSLNRGQGDNYGYTF; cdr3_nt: TGTGCCAGCAGCTTAAATCGGGGACAGGGAGACAACTATGGCTACACCTTC
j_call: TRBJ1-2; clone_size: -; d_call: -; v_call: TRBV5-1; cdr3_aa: CASSTGQLYGYTF; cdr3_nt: TGCGCCAGCAGCACCGGACAGCTTTATGGCTACACCTTC
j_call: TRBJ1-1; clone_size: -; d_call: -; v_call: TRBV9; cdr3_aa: CASSVGPGSVNTEAFF; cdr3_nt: TGTGCCAGCAGCGTAGGGCCAGGGTCAGTAAACACTGAAGCTTTCTTT
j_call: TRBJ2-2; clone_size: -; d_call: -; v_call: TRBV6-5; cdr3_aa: CASSFLTYGNTGELFF; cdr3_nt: TGTGCCAGCAGTTTCCTGACTTACGGGAACACCGGGGAGCTGTTTTTT
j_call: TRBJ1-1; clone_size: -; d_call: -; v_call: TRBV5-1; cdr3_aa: CASSAGPLPTEAFF; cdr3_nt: TGCGCCAGCAGCGCGGGACCGCTCCCAACTGAAGCTTTCTTT
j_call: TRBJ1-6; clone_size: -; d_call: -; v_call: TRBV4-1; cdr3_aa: CASSQQALNSPLHF; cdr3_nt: TGCGCCAGCAGCCAACAGGCGCTTAATTCACCCCTCCACTTT
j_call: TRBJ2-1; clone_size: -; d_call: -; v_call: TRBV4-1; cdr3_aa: CASSQVIVPPAYNEQFF; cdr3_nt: TGCGCCAGCAGCCAAGTCATTGTCCCCCCGGCCTACAATGAGCAGTTCTTC
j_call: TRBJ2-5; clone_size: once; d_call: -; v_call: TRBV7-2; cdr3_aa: CASSLEWGPLGETQYF; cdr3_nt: TGTGCCAGCAGCTTAGAGTGGGGGCCCCTCGGGGAGACCCAGTACTTC
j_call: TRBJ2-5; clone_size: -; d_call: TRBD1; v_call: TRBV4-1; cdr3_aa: CASSQGNRGGETQYF; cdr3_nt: TGCGCCAGCAGCCAAGGCAACAGGGGTGGAGAGACCCAGTACTTC
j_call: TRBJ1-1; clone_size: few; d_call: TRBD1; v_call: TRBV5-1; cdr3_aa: CASSTGQGGMNTEAFF; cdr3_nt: TGCGCCAGCAGCACCGGACAGGGGGGAATGAACACTGAAGCTTTCTTT
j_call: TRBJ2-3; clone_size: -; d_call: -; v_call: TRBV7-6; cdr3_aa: CASSSSIPIDSPRTDTQYF; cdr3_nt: TGTGCCAGCAGCTCCTCGATCCCCATAGACAGCCCTCGGACAGATACGCAGTATTTT
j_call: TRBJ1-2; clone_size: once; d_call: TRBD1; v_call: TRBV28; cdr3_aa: CASSYRGGTFF; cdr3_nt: TGTGCCAGCAGTTACAGGGGTGGGACGTTTTTC
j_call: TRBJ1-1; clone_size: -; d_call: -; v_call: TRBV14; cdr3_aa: CASSQLRGRGKTEAFF; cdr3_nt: TGTGCCAGCAGCCAATTAAGGGGTCGGGGGAAAACTGAAGCTTTCTTT
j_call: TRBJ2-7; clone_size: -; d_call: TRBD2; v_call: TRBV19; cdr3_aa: CASSQGEGPSPYEQYF; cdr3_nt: TGTGCCAGTAGTCAAGGGGAGGGCCCCAGCCCCTACGAGCAGTACTTC
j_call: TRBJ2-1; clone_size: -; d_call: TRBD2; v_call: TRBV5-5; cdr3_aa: CASSSRVTSGINEQFF; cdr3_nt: TGTGCCAGCAGCTCCAGGGTGACTAGCGGGATCAATGAGCAGTTCTTC
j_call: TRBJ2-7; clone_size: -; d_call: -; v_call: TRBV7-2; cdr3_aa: CASSFLVQARVPYEQYF; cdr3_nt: TGTGCCAGCAGCTTTCTGGTCCAGGCCCGTGTCCCCTACGAGCAGTACTTC
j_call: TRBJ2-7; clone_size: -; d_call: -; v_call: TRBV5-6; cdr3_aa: CASSLAAVPEQYF; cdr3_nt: TGTGCCAGCAGCTTGGCCGCAGTCCCCGAGCAGTACTTC
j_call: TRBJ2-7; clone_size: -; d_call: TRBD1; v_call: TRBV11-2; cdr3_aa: CASSRGPDRSYEQYF; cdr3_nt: TGTGCCAGCAGCAGAGGCCCGGACAGGTCCTACGAGCAGTACTTC
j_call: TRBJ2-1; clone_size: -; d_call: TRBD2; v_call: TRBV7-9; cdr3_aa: CASSLALASGRENEQFF; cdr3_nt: TGTGCCAGCAGCTTAGCGCTCGCTAGCGGGAGAGAGAATGAGCAGTTCTTC
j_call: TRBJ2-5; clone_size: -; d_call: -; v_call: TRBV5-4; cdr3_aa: CASSLLRGFQETQYF; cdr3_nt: TGTGCCAGCAGCTTACTACGGGGTTTCCAAGAGACCCAGTACTTC
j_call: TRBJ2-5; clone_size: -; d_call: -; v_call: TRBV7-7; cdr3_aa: CASSTTSYETQYF; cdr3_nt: TGTGCTAGCAGCACCACTAGCTACGAGACCCAGTACTTC
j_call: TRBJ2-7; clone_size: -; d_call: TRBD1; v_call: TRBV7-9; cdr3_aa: CASSLQGALGYEQYF; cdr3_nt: TGTGCCAGCAGCTTGCAGGGGGCTCTGGGATACGAGCAGTACTTC
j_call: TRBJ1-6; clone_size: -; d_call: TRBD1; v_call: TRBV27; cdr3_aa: CASSQGQGNSPLHF; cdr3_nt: TGTGCCAGCAGTCAGGGACAGGGGAATTCACCCCTCCACTTT
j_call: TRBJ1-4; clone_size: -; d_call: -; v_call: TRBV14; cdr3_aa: CASSQIVGPGEKLFF; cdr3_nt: TGTGCCAGCAGCCAAATTGTGGGCCCGGGAGAAAAACTGTTTTTT
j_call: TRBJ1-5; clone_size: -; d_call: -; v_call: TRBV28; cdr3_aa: CASSLQGSRRGGSNQPQHF; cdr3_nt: TGTGCCAGCAGTTTACAGGGCAGCCGACGGGGGGGTAGCAATCAGCCCCAGCATTTT